This T cell receptor (beta chain) was found in a study of beta chain features in type 1 diabetes. Whole-study results and caveats: Whether HLA type affects TCRB rearrangement stayed undetermined in the present work.

Details on this clone: Its antigen is unknown.

Of the isolated RNA, all was reverse transcribed, and so the sequenced material was expressed TCRB transcripts. Sequencing used immunoSEQ multiplex PCR; TCRdb keeps in-frame clones, though not all of them. The sample has about 290,000 clones; about 8% are singletons. The CDR3 loop spans 16 amino acids. CDR1 is KGHSH, CDR2 LQKENI, per germline. V lost 1 base and J lost 0, with 11 bases in between. The chain combines TRBV18 with TRBJ2-3; D perhaps matches TRBD1 (6 bases). The specimen sequenced was central memory CD4+ T cells from blood. The source of this sequence is a woman in her late teens or twenties in good health. This CDR3 reads CASSPRGQTSTDTQYF. As DNA, the CDR3 is TGTGCCAGCTCACCACGAGGACAGACTAGCACAGATACGCAGTATTTT.